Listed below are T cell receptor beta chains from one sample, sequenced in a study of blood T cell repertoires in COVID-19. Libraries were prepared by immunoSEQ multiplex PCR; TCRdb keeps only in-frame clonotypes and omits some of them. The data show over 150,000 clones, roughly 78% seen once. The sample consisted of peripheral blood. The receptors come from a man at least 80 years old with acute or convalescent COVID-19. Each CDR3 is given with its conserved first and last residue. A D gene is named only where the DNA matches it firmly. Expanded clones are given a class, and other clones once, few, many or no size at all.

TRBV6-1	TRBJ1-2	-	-	CASSEAHSIVYGHYTF	TGTGCCAGCAGTGAAGCGCACTCTATTGTCTATGGGCACTACACCTTC
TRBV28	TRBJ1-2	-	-	CASDTVYGYTF	TGTGCCAGCGACACAGTCTATGGCTACACCTTC
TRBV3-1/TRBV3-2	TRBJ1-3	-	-	CASSPSGNTIYF	TGTGCCAGCAGCCCTTCGGGAAACACCATATATTTT
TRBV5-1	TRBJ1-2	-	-	CASSFWTEGIVGYTF	TGCGCCAGCAGCTTCTGGACAGAGGGGATTGTAGGCTACACCTTC
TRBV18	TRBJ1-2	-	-	CASSPSQDTPYGYTF	TGTGCCAGCTCACCAAGTCAGGATACACCTTATGGCTACACCTTC
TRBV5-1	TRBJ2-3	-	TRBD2	CASSLAGGGSTDTQYF	TGCGCCAGCAGCTTGGCGGGCGGGGGTAGCACAGATACGCAGTATTTT
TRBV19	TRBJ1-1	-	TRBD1	CASSTAGGVTEAFF	TGTGCCAGTAGTACCGCAGGGGGCGTCACTGAAGCTTTCTTT
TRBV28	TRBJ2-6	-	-	CASRRAPSSGANVLTF	TGTGCCAGCAGGCGGGCGCCTAGCTCTGGGGCCAACGTCCTGACTTTC
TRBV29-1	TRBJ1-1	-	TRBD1	CSVLSLKGATEAFF	TGCAGCGTTTTGTCGTTGAAGGGGGCCACTGAAGCTTTCTTT
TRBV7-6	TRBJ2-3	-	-	CASSLGTASTDTQYF	TGTGCCAGCAGCTTAGGGACAGCTAGCACAGATACGCAGTATTTT
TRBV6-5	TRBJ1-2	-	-	CASSYSLTYGYTF	TGTGCCAGCAGTTACTCTCTAACCTATGGCTACACCTTC
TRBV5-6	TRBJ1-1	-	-	CASSLHGEMNTEAFF	TGTGCCAGCAGCTTGCATGGGGAGATGAACACTGAAGCTTTCTTT
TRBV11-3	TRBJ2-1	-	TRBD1	CASRPSPAGGMNEQFF	TGTGCCAGCAGACCCTCCCCGGCAGGGGGAATGAATGAGCAGTTCTTC
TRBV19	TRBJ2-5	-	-	CASSIAGYETQYF	TGTGCCAGTAGTATAGCGGGATATGAGACCCAGTACTTC
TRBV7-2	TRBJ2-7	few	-	CASSLLPGLYEQYF	TGTGCCAGCAGCTTATTACCGGGACTCTACGAGCAGTACTTC
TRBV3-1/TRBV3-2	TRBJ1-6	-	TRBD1	CASSQELEQGAPPLHF	TGTGCCAGCAGCCAAGAGCTGGAACAGGGGGCTCCACCCCTCCACTTT
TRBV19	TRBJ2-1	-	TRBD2	CASRMTSGGYTEQFF	TGTGCCAGTAGGATGACTAGCGGGGGTTATACTGAGCAGTTCTTC
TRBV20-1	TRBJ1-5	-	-	CSASRRAGGQPQHF	TGCAGTGCTAGTAGGAGGGCCGGAGGTCAGCCCCAGCATTTT
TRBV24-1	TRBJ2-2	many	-	CATSDPDPTGTGELFF	TGTGCCACCAGTGACCCGGATCCTACGGGCACCGGGGAGCTGTTTTTT
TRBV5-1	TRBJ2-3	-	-	CASSFSHRDDTQYF	TGCGCCAGCAGCTTTTCCCACAGGGACGATACGCAGTATTTT
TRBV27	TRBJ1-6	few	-	CASSLYRSSYNSPLHF	TGTGCCAGCAGTTTATACCGCAGCTCCTATAATTCACCCCTCCACTTT